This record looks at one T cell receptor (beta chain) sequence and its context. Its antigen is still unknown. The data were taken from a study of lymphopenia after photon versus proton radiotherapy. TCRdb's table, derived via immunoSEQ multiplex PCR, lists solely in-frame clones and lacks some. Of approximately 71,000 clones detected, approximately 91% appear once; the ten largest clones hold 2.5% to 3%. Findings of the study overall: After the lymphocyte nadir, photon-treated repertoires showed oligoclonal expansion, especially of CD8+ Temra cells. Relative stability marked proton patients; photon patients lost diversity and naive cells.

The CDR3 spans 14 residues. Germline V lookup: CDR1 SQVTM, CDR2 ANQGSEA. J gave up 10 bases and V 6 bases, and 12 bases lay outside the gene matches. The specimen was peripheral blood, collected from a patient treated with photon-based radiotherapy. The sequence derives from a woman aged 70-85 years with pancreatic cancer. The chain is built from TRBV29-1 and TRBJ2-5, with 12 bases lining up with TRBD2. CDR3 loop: CSVVTSGSVVDQYF. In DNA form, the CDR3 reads TGCAGCGTGGTGACTAGCGGGAGTGTGGTTGACCAGTACTTC.